These 10 T cell receptor beta chains were sequenced from one sample in a study of beta chain features in type 1 diabetes. Sequenced material consisted of expressed TCRB transcripts (all of the isolated RNA was reverse transcribed). The assay was immunoSEQ multiplex PCR, and TCRdb's table has in-frame clones only and misses some. The table records some 25,000 clones, roughly two thirds of them present only once. Sequenced material: Tregs from blood. The receptors derive from a woman aged 40 to 55 in good health.

There are a few counts of this clone. The rearrangement joins TRBV14 to TRBJ1-1; 10 bases agree with TRBD1. Per germline, CDR1 SGHDN and CDR2 FVKESK. This CDR3 is 18 amino acids long. J lost 1 base, V lost 0 bases, and 8 bases had no gene match. The CDR3 DNA is TGTGCCAGCAGCCAAGACCACCGACAGGGGGCTGGGAACACTGAAGCTTTCTTT. Protein: CASSQDHRQGAGNTEAFF. The variable domain in full, completed from reference TRBV14 and TRBJ1-1, reads EAGVTQFPSHSVIEKGQTVTLRCDPISGHDNLYWYRRVMGKEIKFLLHFVKESKQDESGMPNNRFLAERTGGTYSTLKVQPAELEDSGVYFCASSQDHRQGAGNTEAFFGQGTRLTVV.

J is TRBJ2-7 and V is TRBV6-5; TRBD2 is a possible D gene (7 bases). Germline V gene data show CDR1 as MNHEY and CDR2 as SVGAGI. The CDR3 consists of 14 residues. V was cut by 7 bases and J by 5 bases, with 18 bases left in between. CDR3 loop: CASMEGGGSHEQYF. DNA of the CDR3: TGTGCCAGCATGGAAGGGGGGGGTTCCCACGAGCAGTACTTC.

V usage is TRBV7-9 and J usage is TRBJ1-5; 7 bases line up with TRBD1. Unmatched junction bases numbered 12, after V lost 6 bases and J lost 7 bases. In germline, CDR1 is SEHNR, CDR2 FQNEAQ (reference sequence). CDR3 length equals 15 residues. CDR3 coding DNA: TGTGCCAGCAGTTCACAGGGGTTGGGAGGCCAGCCCCAGCATTTT. This sequence encodes CASSSQGLGGQPQHF.

This clone was detected a few times. This sequence joins TRBV11-2 and TRBJ2-1; tentative D call: TRBD2 (6 bases). Germline V CDR1 and CDR2: SGHAT, FQNNGV. V was pared by 4 bases and J by 4 bases, with 11 bases between. This CDR3 has 14 amino acids. The DNA for the CDR3 is TGTGCCAGCAGCTCCATGGGACTTTACAATGAGCAGTTCTTC. Its translation is CASSSMGLYNEQFF.

Only one count was recorded for this clone. The chain links TRBV25-1 to TRBJ2-7; possibly TRBD1 for D (6 bases). V was clipped by 3 bases and J by 7 bases, with 10 bases between them. The length of the CDR3 is 12 residues. CDR1 and CDR2 from the germline V gene are MGHDK and SYGVNS. Written as DNA, the CDR3 is TGTGCCAGCAGTGATTCTAGGGGGGAGCAGTACTTC. Residues: CASSDSRGEQYF.

This chain connects TRBV5-4 to TRBJ2-3; weak D call: TRBD2 (7 bases). Looked up from germline, CDR1 is SGHNT and CDR2 is YYREEE (reference sequence). This CDR3 comprises 15 residues. Trimming pared 4 bases from V and 3 bases from J, leaving 15 bases between. The CDR3 is CASSRAGGPTDTQYF. CDR3 nucleotides: TGTGCCAGCAGCCGAGCCGGGGGGCCGACAGATACGCAGTATTTT.

This clone came up a few times. This chain links TRBV6-6 with TRBJ1-6, with 10 bases matching TRBD1. Trimming took 7 bases from V and 7 from J; bases not matched to a gene: 7. CDR3 length equals 15 residues. Germline CDR1 MNHNY, CDR2 SVGAGI (reference sequence). The CDR3 sequence is CASTRVDRGNSPLHF. The DNA for the CDR3 is TGTGCCAGCACCAGGGTGGACAGGGGGAATTCACCCCTCCACTTT.

V usage is TRBV25-1 and J usage is TRBJ1-4; D gene unclear. This CDR3 region has 14 residues. Germline V gene data show CDR1 as MGHDK and CDR2 as SYGVNS. V lost 9 bases and J lost 6, with 17 bases in between. The CDR3 is CARKTVNCHEKLFF. CDR3 sequence (DNA): TGTGCCAGGAAGACTGTAAATTGTCATGAAAAACTGTTTTTT.

This chain uses TRBV7-2 with TRBJ2-1; D is perhaps TRBD2 (6 bases). V shed 1 base and J shed 7 bases, with 14 bases lying between them. Germline V gene sequence: CDR1 SGHTA, CDR2 FQGNSA. The CDR3 runs 15 residues. The CDR3 DNA sequence: TGTGCCAGCAGCTTAGACGGCGGGGTTTGGAATGAGCAGTTCTTC. It translates to CASSLDGGVWNEQFF.

This clone was seen a few times. The rearrangement links TRBV2 to TRBJ2-3; D is ambiguous. V lost 0 bases to trimming and J lost 8 bases, with 21 bases between them. This CDR3 comprises 17 residues. CDR1 and CDR2 from the germline V gene are SNHLY and FYNNEI. The CDR3 protein is CASSEARVGPLTSTQYF. The CDR3 DNA reads as TGTGCCAGCAGTGAAGCCCGAGTTGGGCCCCTGACGTCTACGCAGTATTTT.